This T cell receptor (beta chain) emerged from a study of T cell responses to AZD1222 COVID-19 vaccine. As for the study in general: Samples with a second dose at about 4 or about 12 weeks were pooled together. Points from the study as a whole: With dominance at 160-218 and 743-854, vaccine-associated CD4 TCRs spanned spike. Breadth and depth of Spike-specific TCRs rose after two AZD1222 doses. The donors showed a predominance of white British ancestry and of females, with possible underestimation of clonal diversity.

TCRdb's copy holds only in-frame clones and misses some; the assay was immunoSEQ multiplex PCR. The table has under 95,000 clones, nearly 90% seen once. Concerning this clone itself: Its antigen is unknown.

CDR1 is MNHEY, CDR2 SVGAGI, per germline. This CDR3 is 15 amino acids long. V lost 4 bases, J lost 2 bases, and 8 bases stayed unmatched. The genes are TRBV6-5 and TRBJ2-7; 7 bases map to TRBD1. The receptor was derived from an adult in good health. The sample here was peripheral blood, taken on day 0 of AZD1222 vaccination. The CDR3, as DNA: TGTGCCAGCAGTTCCCTCGGGACAGCCACCTACGAGCAGTACTTC. This codes for CASSSLGTATYEQYF.